The 2 T cell receptor beta chains below come from one sample, sequenced in a study of T cells in Graves' hyperthyroidism and ophthalmopathy. Amplified TCR beta CDR3 regions derived from RNA transcripts. An initial round of RT-PCR targeting the TCR CDR3 relied on the HTBI primer set. MiXCR was run by TCRdb on the multiplex PCR reads, yielding one entry per CDR3 protein. The table shows 300,000 to 500,000 distinct CDR3 sequences, with under 15% occurring only once. Source material: blood. Every receptor here comes from a woman in her thirties with Graves' hyperthyroidism.

This clonotype was picked up many times. In DNA form, the CDR3 reads TGTGCCAGCACCTCCGCAGCGAATACGCAGTATTTT. It codes for CASTSAANTQYF. The rearrangement uses TRBV2 and TRBJ2-3, with unresolved D. Germline lookup yields CDR1 SNHLY and CDR2 FYNNEI. Trimming removed 7 bases from V and 7 bases from J, with 12 bases in between. This CDR3 is 12 amino acids long. The full variable domain, rest sourced from reference TRBV2 and TRBJ2-3, is EPEVTQTPSHQVTQMGQEVILRCVPISNHLYFYWYRQILGQKVEFLVSFYNNEISEKSEIFDDQFSVERPDGSNFTLKIRSTKLEDSAMYFCASTSAANTQYFGPGTRLTVL.

The sample holds many counts of this clonotype. V usage is TRBV7-8 and J usage is TRBJ2-3; tentatively, D is TRBD1 (6 bases). This CDR3 spans 16 amino acids. CDR1 and CDR2 from the germline V gene are SGHVS and FQNEAQ. Trimming took off 5 bases at V and 4 bases at J, with 19 bases between the two ends. CDR3 nucleotide sequence: TGTGCCAGCAGCCTCTCAACAGGGAATGGACCAGATACGCAGTATTTT. Translating it yields CASSLSTGNGPDTQYF.